These 13 T cell receptor beta chains were sequenced from one sample in a study of CD8+CD57+ T cells in acquired aplastic anemia. CD8+CD57+ cell expansion, shown by flow cytometry, had occurred in the patients selected for sequencing. Profiles of TCR beta VDJ and CDR3 were generated from a genomic DNA template. TCRdb re-called the reads with MiXCR, one entry per CDR3 protein. Among 260,000 or so distinct CDR3 sequences, roughly 82% were seen once, and the ten largest hold 35% to 50%. Input material: sorted CD4+, CD8+, or CD8+CD57+ T cells (not recorded which) from PBMCs. These receptors all stem from a human donor with aplastic anemia.

This clonotype came up many times. The chain employs TRBV4-3 and TRBJ2-1; tentatively, D is TRBD2 (5 bases). V lost 4 bases and J 9 bases, leaving 16 bases between the germline ends. Germline CDR1 reads LGHNA; CDR2 reads YSLEER. There are 14 residues in the CDR3. The CDR3 DNA sequence: TGCGCCAGCAGCCCGTCGGGGATCTGGGGTGAGCAGTTCTTC. Translation: CASSPSGIWGEQFF.

On this clonotype itself: The germline gene is not matched at one end of the junction; a read error may be the cause. The chain uses TRBV7-6 and TRBJ2-3, with D perhaps TRBD2 (5 bases). CDR1 and CDR2 from the germline V gene are SGHVS and FNYEAQ. The CDR3 consists of 13 residues. CDR3: CASTLGSTRAVHW. CDR3 sequence (DNA): TGTGCCAGCACCCTAGGGAGCACCCGTGCGGTGCACTGG.

CDR3 bases: TGTGCCAGCAGCGTAGCGGGTTGTCCCGATACGCAGTATCAGTACGTC. Amino acid sequence: CASSVAGCPDTQYQYV. The rearrangement uses TRBV7-8 and TRBJ2-7, with 7 bases aligning to TRBD2. Germline V gene data show CDR1 as SGHVS and CDR2 as FQNEAQ. This CDR3 contains 16 residues.

The genes are TRBV19 and TRBJ2-1; perhaps TRBD2 as D (7 bases). The V gene lost 4 bases and the J gene lost 12 bases, with 25 bases spanning the gap. Germline V lookup: CDR1 LNHDA, CDR2 SQIVND (reference sequence). The CDR3 consists of 16 residues. CDR3 DNA sequence: TGTGCCAGTAGTACACCGGGACGGGGGGCGTGTCATCCGCAGTTCTTC. This gives the protein CASSTPGRGACHPQFF.

A few counts support this clonotype. As the CDR3 is not closed by the conserved phenylalanine or tryptophan, this likely results from a read error. The limits of the CDR3 on the DNA are not certain, so only TCRdb's listed CDR3 is given. The chain recombines TRBV7-8 with TRBJ2-3; TRBD2 is taken as the D call from the table, unchecked against the DNA. Germline lookup yields CDR1 SGHVS and CDR2 FQNEAQ. The CDR3 is 12 residues long, counting both termini. The CDR3 here is CASSLAGGPETQ.

The J gene is TRBJ2-1, the V gene TRBV7-6; TRBD2 matches at 8 bases. Germline CDR1 SGHVS, CDR2 FNYEAQ. V trimming: 5 bases; J trimming: 12 bases; junction bases outside the gene matches: 15. The CDR3 is 15 residues long. The CDR3 DNA reads TGTGCCAGCAGCAGAGATAGCGGGGAGGGGAATTTGCAGTTCTTC. Protein sequence: CASSRDSGEGNLQFF.

V gene TRBV7-6 combines with J gene TRBJ1-6; D unresolved. V lost 6 bases, J lost 18 bases, and 24 bases lay in between. Per germline, CDR1 SGHVS and CDR2 FNYEAQ. This CDR3 is built from 14 residues. Here the CDR3 reads CASSSATAVSHHHF. CDR3 in DNA: TGTGCCAGCAGTTCGGCCACCGCAGTTTCGCACCACCACTTT. The full variable domain, completed using reference TRBV7-6 and TRBJ1-6, is GAGVSQSPRYKVTKRGQDVALRCDPISGHVSLYWYRQALGQGPEFLTYFNYEAQQDKSGLPNDRFSAERPEGSISTLTIQRTEQRDSAMYRCASSSATAVSHHHFGNGTRLTVT.

Remarks on this clonotype: A clone one base away is much larger, so this may be a read error. The chain couples TRBV11-3 to TRBJ2-7, with a weak D call TRBD1 (5 bases). The CDR3 is made up of 14 amino acids. Germline lookup yields CDR1 SGHNT and CDR2 YENEEA. CDR3 in amino acids: CATSLDLTAYEQYF. CDR3 coding DNA: TGTGCCACCAGCTTAGATCTGACAGCCTACGAGCAGTACTTC.

The chain couples TRBV12-3 or TRBV12-4 to TRBJ1-6, with D tentatively TRBD1 (6 bases). The length of the CDR3 is 14 residues. The V end lost 3 bases, the J end lost 7 bases, and 10 bases lay between the germline ends. Here the CDR3 reads CASSLSQGNSPLHF. The DNA for the CDR3 is TGTGCCAGCAGTTTGTCACAGGGAAATTCACCCCTCCACTTT.

Turning to this clonotype: Likely a read error: the CDR3 ends without its conserved phenylalanine or tryptophan. No DNA is shown, since the ends of the CDR3 on it are uncertain; the CDR3 is the one TCRdb lists. The chain joins TRBV7-9 to TRBJ2-4; TRBD2 is taken as the D call from the table, unchecked against the DNA. Inclusive of both ends, the CDR3 amounts to 12 amino acids. Germline lookup yields CDR1 SEHNR and CDR2 FQNEAQ (reference sequence). The CDR3 reads CASRQAGSIKYT.

This clonotype was detected once. CDR3 region: CASSLGGDSRNQLLTF. Here the CDR3 DNA reads TGTGCCAGCAGCTTAGGGGGGGACAGCCGCAATCAGCTCCTGACTTTC. V and J are TRBV9 and TRBJ2-6; either TRBD1 or TRBD2 may supply D (7 bases each). The CDR3 contains 16 residues. Trimming stripped 4 bases from V and 14 bases from J, with 25 bases between. The germline CDR1 and CDR2 sequences are SGDLS and YYNGEE. Together with reference TRBV9 and TRBJ2-6, the CDR3 gives the full variable domain: DSGVTQTPKHLITATGQRVTLRCSPRSGDLSVYWYQQSLDQGLQFLIQYYNGEERAKGNILERFSAQQFPDLHSELNLSSLELGDSALYFCASSLGGDSRNQLLTFGAGSRLTVL.

This chain joins TRBV7-2 and TRBJ1-6, with D unresolved. Trimming shortened V by 5 bases and J by 0 bases, and 8 bases separated the two germline ends. This CDR3 comprises 15 residues. Germline V CDR1 and CDR2: SGHTA, FQGNSA. CDR3 in DNA: TGTGCCAGCAGCCCCACAGCCTCCTATAATTCACCCCTCCACTTT. This sequence encodes CASSPTASYNSPLHF.

The V call is TRBV7-9, the J call TRBJ2-7; 7 bases are a match to TRBD1. Germline loops: CDR1 SEHNR, CDR2 FQNEAQ (reference sequence). CDR3 length equals 18 residues. V dropped 3 bases and J dropped 2; count of bases not matched to a gene: 16. CDR3 nucleotide sequence: TGTGCCAGCAGCTTCCAACCAGGACAGGCAGCCCATGCCTACGAGCAGTACGTC. It encodes CASSFQPGQAAHAYEQYV.